This T cell receptor beta chain was identified in a study of blood T cell repertoires in COVID-19. Study-level information: Samples taken during acute and convalescent COVID-19 were collected in the United States, Italy and Spain.

CDR3 length equals 16 residues. Germline loops: CDR1 SGHAT, CDR2 FQDESV (reference sequence). Trimming removed 1 base from V and 10 bases from J; junction bases left unmatched: 10. Sequencing used immunoSEQ multiplex PCR; TCRdb keeps in-frame clones, though not all of them. This sample has some 190,000 clones, with around 81% found just once. V usage is TRBV11-1 and J usage is TRBJ2-1; 10 bases align to TRBD2. Sequenced input: PBMCs or T cells enriched from blood (not recorded which). The sequence came from a man younger than 40 with acute COVID-19. CDR3 coding DNA: TGTGCCAGCAGCTTAGTGGTTCTAGCGGGGGCCGGGGAGCAGTTCTTC. It encodes CASSLVVLAGAGEQFF.